This is a list of T cell receptor beta chains from one sample in a study of blood T cell repertoires in COVID-19. TCRdb's copy holds only in-frame clones and misses some; the assay was immunoSEQ multiplex PCR. The data show approximately 100,000 clones, approximately 88% seen once. Material: peripheral blood. The source is a human donor in a cohort sampled during active COVID-19. Both conserved end residues are part of each CDR3. Fields, in order: clone size, D gene, V gene, J gene, CDR3 protein, CDR3 DNA. A D gene is named only where the DNA matches it firmly. Size values are once, few and many counts, or a class for expanded clones, and some rows have none.

-	TRBD1	TRBV7-2	TRBJ2-4	CASSLQDRVWMYF	TGTGCCAGCAGCTTACAGGACAGGGTTTGGATGTACTTC
-	TRBD1	TRBV9	TRBJ1-4	CASSFRGSNEKLFF	TGTGCCAGCAGTTTCAGGGGGAGTAATGAAAAACTGTTTTTT
few	TRBD2	TRBV28	TRBJ2-7	CASSLRLAGAEQYF	TGTGCCAGCAGTTTAAGGCTAGCGGGAGCCGAGCAGTACTTC
-	-	TRBV18	TRBJ1-4	CASSPQKGQFVEKLFF	TGTGCCAGCTCACCTCAAAAAGGACAGTTTGTTGAAAAACTGTTTTTT
-	-	TRBV7-8	TRBJ1-5	CASSLGDSNQPQHF	TGTGCCAGCAGCTTGGGCGATAGCAATCAGCCCCAGCATTTT
-	-	TRBV20-1	TRBJ1-1	CSASSAFF	TGCAGTGCTAGTTCGGCTTTCTTT
-	TRBD1	TRBV7-9	TRBJ2-2	CASSPQTGRPFAGELFF	TGTGCCAGCAGCCCCCAGACAGGGCGGCCTTTTGCCGGGGAGCTGTTTTTT
-	TRBD2	TRBV4-1	TRBJ2-3	CASSHLRGSGGPPGDTQYF	TGCGCCAGCAGCCACCTAAGAGGTAGCGGGGGGCCCCCGGGGGATACGCAGTATTTT
-	TRBD1	TRBV24-1	TRBJ2-5	CATGLTGAQETQYF	TGTGCCACCGGACTTACAGGGGCTCAAGAGACCCAGTACTTC
-	-	TRBV28	TRBJ1-5	CASSFRVSQPQHF	TGTGCCAGCAGTTTCAGGGTCAGTCAGCCCCAGCATTTT